This TCR beta chain was sequenced during a study of breast tumors, draining lymph nodes, adjacent tissues. Samples came from axillary lymph nodes draining the breast cancer. This clonotype has ten or more counts. The antigen is undetermined. Study-level points and caveats: Tumor T cell lymph node origin was a supported hypothesis, not proven. Luminal-like breast cancer showed significantly greater tumor-nontumor repertoire similarity than basal-like breast cancer did. Data fit most tumor T cells coming from lymph node, expanding in tumor. Compared with lymph nodes, tumors were less diverse; compared with nontumor tissue, more.

TCRdb used MiXCR to reprocess the multiplex PCR reads, holding one entry per CDR3 protein. The sample shows roughly 80,000 distinct CDR3 sequences, around 20% of them seen only once. Germline lookup yields CDR1 SGHTS and CDR2 YDEGEE. The CDR3 has 14 residues. V was clipped by 4 bases and J by 2 bases, with 9 bases between them. The receptor was isolated from a female donor with breast cancer. Some clones in this sample may be carry-over from other donors' samples. The chain recombines TRBV5-8 with TRBJ2-2; no clear D. The source material was axillary lymph node tissue. CDR3 amino acids: CASSRRRNTGELFF. The CDR3 DNA reads as TGTGCCAGCAGCAGACGGAGAAACACCGGGGAGCTGTTTTTT.